A single sample is the source of the 27 T cell receptor beta chains below, sequenced in a study of PD-1 blockade in mismatch repair-deficient tumors (dated by TCRdb to the late 2010s). The library was generated by the immunoSEQ multiplex PCR assay. TCRdb holds this immuneACCESS table with in-frame rearrangements only. Some clones are missing; in checked studies, unresolved V genes explain under half, and the rest has no known cause. This sample comprises about 100,000 clones, 70% to 85% of them detected only once. The top ten hold 6.3% of the sample. The sequences come from peripheral blood, collected roughly 35 weeks after starting pembrolizumab. The receptors were sampled from an adult with mismatch repair-deficient cancer.

The chain couples TRBV30 to TRBJ2-5; D remains unclear. Germline loops: CDR1 GTSNPN, CDR2 SVGIG (reference sequence). The CDR3 extends over 15 amino acids. The germline V and J ends were trimmed by 0 bases and 0 bases, with 11 bases remaining between them. The CDR3 coding sequence is TGTGCCTGGAGTGTTTCGGAGATCTACCAAGAGACCCAGTACTTC. It specifies CAWSVSEIYQETQYF. The full variable domain, rest sourced from reference TRBV30 and TRBJ2-5, is SQTIHQWPATLVQPVGSPLSLECTVEGTSNPNLYWYRQAAGRGLQLLFYSVGIGQISSEVPQNLSASRPQDRQFILSSKKLLLSDSGFYLCAWSVSEIYQETQYFGPGTRLLVL.

The chain recombines TRBV5-4 with TRBJ2-7, with TRBD1 identical over 8 bases. Germline loops: CDR1 SGHNT, CDR2 YYREEE (reference sequence). Trimming cost V 0 bases and J 3 bases; bases outside gene matches: 2. This CDR3 has 14 residues. For the CDR3, the DNA is TGTGCCAGCAGCTTGGTGGGACAGGACTACGAGCAGTACTTC. Protein sequence: CASSLVGQDYEQYF.

The V and J genes are TRBV11-3 and TRBJ2-7; D not certain. V lost 1 base to trimming and J lost 1 base, with 11 bases between them. This CDR3 region has 15 residues. Germline V gene data show CDR1 as SGHNT and CDR2 as YENEEA. In nucleotides, the CDR3 is TGTGCCAGCAGCTTAGGGTCTTTACATTCCTACGAGCAGTACTTC. Translation gives CASSLGSLHSYEQYF.

The chain links TRBV25-1 to TRBJ2-3, with TRBD2 identical over 8 bases. Trimming at V came to 4 bases and at J to 2 bases, leaving 11 bases not matched to a gene. CDR3 length equals 17 residues. Per germline, CDR1 MGHDK and CDR2 SYGVNS. CDR3 sequence reads: CASSVKDLAGITDTQYF. Written as DNA, the CDR3 is TGTGCCAGCAGTGTCAAAGACTTAGCGGGGATCACAGATACGCAGTATTTT. Looking up the rest from reference TRBV25-1 and TRBJ2-3 gives the full variable domain: EADIYQTPRYLVIGTGKKITLECSQTMGHDKMYWYQQDPGMELHLIHYSYGVNSTEKGDLSSESTVSRIRTEHFPLTLESARPSHTSQYLCASSVKDLAGITDTQYFGPGTRLTVL.

V and J are TRBV7-9 and TRBJ2-7; D gene unclear. The CDR3 runs 10 residues. V shed 5 bases and J shed 2 bases, with 1 base lying between them. Germline V lookup: CDR1 SEHNR, CDR2 FQNEAQ (reference sequence). For the CDR3, the DNA is TGTGCCAGCAGCCCCTACGAGCAGTACTTC. It translates to CASSPYEQYF.

The chain recombines TRBV10-1 with TRBJ2-7; a possible D gene is TRBD1 (6 bases). Germline lookup yields CDR1 WNHNN and CDR2 SYGVQD (reference sequence). CDR3 length equals 15 residues. Between the trimmed V and J ends, which lost 2 bases and 2 bases, there was a span of 13 bases. The CDR3 sequence: CASSEDRDNPYEQYF. DNA of the CDR3: TGCGCCAGCAGTGAGGACCGGGACAACCCCTACGAGCAGTACTTC.

The chain uses TRBV9 and TRBJ2-1, with 7 bases aligning to TRBD2. Germline-derived CDR1 and CDR2 are SGDLS and YYNGEE. This CDR3 has 15 amino acids. V lost 3 bases, J lost 0 bases, and 3 bases stayed unmatched. The DNA for the CDR3 is TGTGCCAGCAGCGCTAGCGGAACCTCCTACAATGAGCAGTTCTTC. Its translation: CASSASGTSYNEQFF. Full variable domain (missing parts from reference TRBV9 and TRBJ2-1): DSGVTQTPKHLITATGQRVTLRCSPRSGDLSVYWYQQSLDQGLQFLIQYYNGEERAKGNILERFSAQQFPDLHSELNLSSLELGDSALYFCASSASGTSYNEQFFGPGTRLTVL.

The chain joins TRBV27 to TRBJ2-1; 9 positions match TRBD1. J lost 2 bases, V lost 3 bases, and 8 bases had no gene match. This CDR3 spans 17 amino acids. The germline CDR1 and CDR2 sequences are MNHEY and SMNVEV (reference sequence). CDR3 loop: CASSFPTGGSPYNEQFF. The CDR3 DNA sequence: TGTGCCAGCAGTTTCCCTACAGGGGGCAGTCCCTACAATGAGCAGTTCTTC.

The V and J genes are TRBV5-6 and TRBJ2-3; the D is unclear. The germline CDR1 and CDR2 sequences are SGHDT and YYEEEE. The CDR3 loop spans 12 amino acids. Between the trimmed V and J ends, which lost 4 bases and 4 bases, there was a span of 7 bases. DNA for the CDR3: TGTGCCAGCAGCAAGGGTTCAGATACGCAGTATTTT. This encodes CASSKGSDTQYF.

The chain recombines TRBV2 with TRBJ1-2; D uncertain. Trimming stripped 5 bases from V and 2 bases from J, with 6 bases between. Germline CDR1 is SNHLY and CDR2 is FYNNEI. The CDR3 contains 12 residues. The chain's CDR3 is CASSTRNYGYTF. The DNA for the CDR3 is TGTGCCAGCAGTACGAGAAACTATGGCTACACCTTC. Filled out from reference TRBV2 and TRBJ1-2, the complete variable domain reads EPEVTQTPSHQVTQMGQEVILRCVPISNHLYFYWYRQILGQKVEFLVSFYNNEISEKSEIFDDQFSVERPDGSNFTLKIRSTKLEDSAMYFCASSTRNYGYTFGSGTRLTVV.

The chain links TRBV11-3 to TRBJ2-1; D might be TRBD2 (5 bases). Trimming removed 2 bases at V and 9 bases at J, with 11 bases between. This CDR3 region has 13 residues. Germline lookup yields CDR1 SGHNT and CDR2 YENEEA. The CDR3 DNA follows: TGTGCCAGCAGCTTACGGGAACGGAGTGAGCAGTTCTTC. Translation gives CASSLRERSEQFF.

CDR3 sequence: CASSFWGGTEAFF. CDR3 DNA: TGTGCCAGCAGCTTCTGGGGGGGAACTGAAGCTTTCTTT. The rearrangement uses TRBV5-4 and TRBJ1-1; D possibly corresponds to TRBD1 (5 bases). This CDR3 region has 13 residues. Germline V lookup: CDR1 SGHNT, CDR2 YYREEE (reference sequence). Between the trimmed V and J ends, which lost 2 bases and 5 bases, there was a span of 10 bases.

The chain joins TRBV7-9 to TRBJ2-2; D is tentatively TRBD1 or TRBD2 (5 bases each). The CDR3 spans 15 residues. V lost 6 bases to trimming and J lost 4 bases, with 15 bases between them. Germline CDR1 reads SEHNR; CDR2 reads FQNEAQ (reference sequence). The CDR3 coding sequence is TGTGCCAGCAGGGTCCAGGGAGCGAGCACCGGGGAGCTGTTTTTT. This codes for CASRVQGASTGELFF.

The chain combines TRBV19 with TRBJ2-7, with TRBD2 matching 10 bases. The germline gives CDR1 LNHDA, CDR2 SQIVND (reference sequence). The CDR3 has 15 amino acids. With 1 base clipped from V and 5 bases from J, the junction kept 5 bases outside the gene matches. Written as DNA, the CDR3 is TGTGCCAGTAGTATAGCGCTAGCGGGAGCGCACGAGCAGTACTTC. This sequence encodes CASSIALAGAHEQYF. The entire variable domain, with the rest obtained from reference TRBV19 and TRBJ2-7, is as follows: DGGITQSPKYLFRKEGQNVTLSCEQNLNHDAMYWYRQDPGQGLRLIYYSQIVNDFQKGDIAEGYSVSREKKESFPLTVTSAQKNPTAFYLCASSIALAGAHEQYFGPGTRLTVT.

The chain recombines TRBV2 with TRBJ2-3; D unclear. V shed 4 bases and J shed 0 bases, with 8 bases lying between them. The CDR3 covers 14 residues. Germline lookup yields CDR1 SNHLY and CDR2 FYNNEI. The CDR3: CASSVGLSTDTQYF. CDR3 DNA sequence: TGTGCCAGCAGTGTCGGCCTAAGCACAGATACGCAGTATTTT.

The gene calls are TRBV6-5 and TRBJ2-2, with TRBD1 identical over 8 bases. The CDR3 is 14 residues long. CDR1 is MNHEY and CDR2 is SVGAGI in the germline V gene. V lost 2 bases, J lost 5 bases, and 1 base stayed unmatched. The CDR3 DNA follows: TGTGCCAGCAGTTACAGACAGGGGACCGGGGAGCTGTTTTTT. Residues: CASSYRQGTGELFF.

The chain joins TRBV2 to TRBJ2-5, with TRBD1 as a possible D gene (5 bases). The CDR3 contains 15 residues. Germline-derived CDR1 and CDR2 are SNHLY and FYNNEI. The V gene lost 4 bases and the J gene lost 1 base, with 13 bases spanning the gap. The CDR3 reads CASSVGHLLQETQYF. The CDR3 bases are TGTGCCAGCAGTGTCGGACATCTCCTCCAAGAGACCCAGTACTTC. The full variable domain, in which reference TRBV2 and TRBJ2-5 provide the parts outside the CDR3, is EPEVTQTPSHQVTQMGQEVILRCVPISNHLYFYWYRQILGQKVEFLVSFYNNEISEKSEIFDDQFSVERPDGSNFTLKIRSTKLEDSAMYFCASSVGHLLQETQYFGPGTRLLVL.

The V call is TRBV9, the J call TRBJ2-3; tentative D call: TRBD1 (5 bases). V was shortened by 0 bases and J by 2 bases, with 10 bases between the two germline ends. Germline lookup yields CDR1 SGDLS and CDR2 YYNGEE. The CDR3 is 15 amino acids. In DNA form, the CDR3 reads TGTGCCAGCAGCGTAGGGGCAGGGTACACAGATACGCAGTATTTT. This codes for CASSVGAGYTDTQYF.

This rearrangement joins TRBV6-6 to TRBJ1-1; perhaps TRBD1 as D (6 bases). Germline CDR1 reads MNHNY; CDR2 reads SVGAGI (reference sequence). The CDR3 spans 12 residues. Trimming removed 5 bases at V and 6 bases at J, with 10 bases between. The CDR3 reads CASSHGQSEAFF. DNA for the CDR3: TGTGCCAGCAGTCATGGACAGTCTGAAGCTTTCTTT.

V and J are TRBV12-5 and TRBJ2-1; D may be TRBD2 (6 bases). Germline V CDR1 and CDR2: LGHNT, FRNRAP. Trimming took 6 bases from V and 6 from J, leaving 15 bases between them. This CDR3 spans 14 amino acids. DNA for the CDR3: TGTGCTAGTGGCTGGAGGGACGGACTCAATGAGCAGTTCTTC. Protein product: CASGWRDGLNEQFF.

This clone occurred once. The V call is TRBV5-1, the J call TRBJ2-5, with D perhaps assigned TRBD1 or TRBD2 (5 bases each). In germline, CDR1 is SGHRS, CDR2 YFSETQ. Trimming shortened V by 0 bases and J by 8 bases, and 17 bases separated the two germline ends. The CDR3 runs to 15 residues. CDR3 protein: CASSLVGAAGGTQYF. For the CDR3, the DNA is TGCGCCAGCAGCTTGGTAGGGGCGGCGGGTGGAACCCAGTACTTC.

V gene TRBV2 combines with J gene TRBJ2-3; D not resolved. The germline CDR1 and CDR2 sequences are SNHLY and FYNNEI. The CDR3 loop spans 14 amino acids. Trimming shortened V by 4 bases and J by 3 bases, and 11 bases separated the two germline ends. The CDR3 is CASSGPWGTDTQYF. The CDR3 DNA reads as TGTGCCAGCAGTGGACCGTGGGGAACAGATACGCAGTATTTT. The full variable domain, in which reference TRBV2 and TRBJ2-3 provide the parts outside the CDR3, is EPEVTQTPSHQVTQMGQEVILRCVPISNHLYFYWYRQILGQKVEFLVSFYNNEISEKSEIFDDQFSVERPDGSNFTLKIRSTKLEDSAMYFCASSGPWGTDTQYFGPGTRLTVL.

V gene TRBV4-3 combines with J gene TRBJ1-1; unclear D gene. V was clipped by 0 bases and J by 11 bases, with 10 bases between them. In germline, CDR1 is LGHNA, CDR2 YSLEER. The CDR3 contains 12 residues. CDR3 sequence reads: CASSQDRGLAFF. The CDR3 nucleotides are TGCGCCAGCAGCCAAGATCGAGGTTTGGCTTTCTTT.

The rearrangement joins TRBV11-3 to TRBJ2-7, with 8 bases lining up with TRBD1. The CDR3 covers 15 residues. The ends lost 4 bases at V and 4 bases at J; junction bases unmatched: 9. Germline CDR1 SGHNT, CDR2 YENEEA. The CDR3 bases are TGTGCCAGCAGCTCCAGACAGGGGATGTCGTACGAGCAGTACTTC. It codes for CASSSRQGMSYEQYF.

The V and J genes are TRBV6-5 and TRBJ2-3; D remains ambiguous. The V gene's germline CDR1 is MNHEY and CDR2 SVGAGI. The CDR3 length is 15 residues. V was pared by 2 bases and J by 1 base, with 10 bases between. The chain's CDR3 is CASSYTLPRTDTQYF. CDR3 in DNA: TGTGCCAGCAGTTACACCCTCCCCCGCACAGATACGCAGTATTTT.

The chain has TRBV9 and TRBJ1-1; TRBD1 aligns across 8 bases. V trimming: 3 bases; J trimming: 7 bases; junction bases outside the gene matches: 5. The CDR3 covers 13 residues. Germline CDR1 SGDLS, CDR2 YYNGEE. CDR3 sequence: CASSAQGAGEAFF. The DNA of the CDR3 is TGTGCCAGCAGCGCCCAGGGGGCTGGTGAAGCTTTCTTT.

The genes are TRBV18 and TRBJ2-3, with 11 bases fitting TRBD2. Germline assignment: CDR1 KGHSH and CDR2 LQKENI. Losses at the gene ends were 3 bases for V and 1 base for J; bases not matched to a gene: 15. The CDR3 covers 20 residues. CDR3 in amino acids: CASSPPQALAGGGGTDTQYF. The CDR3, as DNA: TGTGCCAGCTCACCCCCGCAGGCGCTAGCGGGAGGAGGGGGCACAGATACGCAGTATTTT. The whole variable domain, filled in from reference TRBV18 and TRBJ2-3, reads NAGVMQNPRHLVRRRGQEARLRCSPMKGHSHVYWYRQLPEEGLKFMVYLQKENIIDESGMPKERFSAEFPKEGPSILRIQQVVRGDSAAYFCASSPPQALAGGGGTDTQYFGPGTRLTVL.